The clone carrying this T cell receptor (beta chain) was counted many times. Its target is not known. The sample comes from a study of T cells in Graves' hyperthyroidism and ophthalmopathy. Study-level findings and limits: Model-based prediction identified ophthalmopathy a median about 7 months prior to its onset.

Germline V lookup: CDR1 PRHDT, CDR2 FYEKMQ (reference sequence). This CDR3 spans 14 amino acids. Trimming took 2 bases from V and 5 from J; bases not matched to a gene: 5. RNA transcripts served as the template for amplifying TCR beta CDR3 regions. RT-PCR in the first round (using the HTBI primer set) targeted the TCR CDR3. TCRdb used MiXCR to reprocess the multiplex PCR reads, holding one entry per CDR3 protein. The sample consists of around 200,000 distinct CDR3 sequences, approximately 16% of them appearing once. Stability of Graves' hyperthyroidism was defined as absent ophthalmopathy progression within 18 months. An approximately 10 ml volume of fresh peripheral blood provided the PBMCs.

Sample: blood. The clonotype originates from a man between 40 and 49 years old with Graves' hyperthyroidism. The chain recombines TRBV13 with TRBJ2-7; 8 nucleotides line up with TRBD2. CDR3 DNA: TGTGCCAGCAGCTTATACGGGGGGGCGCACGAGCAGTACTTC. It is translated as CASSLYGGAHEQYF.